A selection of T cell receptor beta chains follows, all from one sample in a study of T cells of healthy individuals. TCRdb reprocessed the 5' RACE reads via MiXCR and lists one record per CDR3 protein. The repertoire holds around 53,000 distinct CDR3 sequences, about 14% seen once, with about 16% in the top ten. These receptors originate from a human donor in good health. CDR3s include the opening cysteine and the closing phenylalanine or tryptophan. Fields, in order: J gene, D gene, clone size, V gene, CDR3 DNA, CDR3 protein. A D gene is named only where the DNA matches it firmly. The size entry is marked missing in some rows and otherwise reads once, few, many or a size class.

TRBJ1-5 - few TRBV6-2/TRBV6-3 TGTGCCAGCAGTTACTTGGCGGATCAGCCCCAGCATTTT CASSYLADQPQHF
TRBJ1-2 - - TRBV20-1 TGCAGTGCTAGAGGTCAGGGATCTAGTGGCTACACCTTC CSARGQGSSGYTF
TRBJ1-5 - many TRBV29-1 TGCAGCGTGGCTGCGGGGGCTGGTAATCAGCCCCAGCATTTT CSVAAGAGNQPQHF
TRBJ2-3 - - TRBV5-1 TGCGCCAGCAGCTCGCTACCGGGGTCCACAGATACGCAGTATTTT CASSSLPGSTDTQYF
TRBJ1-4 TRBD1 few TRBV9 TGTGCCAGCAGCGTTGGGACAGCAACTAATGAAAAACTGTTTTTT CASSVGTATNEKLFF
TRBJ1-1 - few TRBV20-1 TGCAGTGCTAGGGACTATATCCCTGAAGCTTTCTTT CSARDYIPEAFF
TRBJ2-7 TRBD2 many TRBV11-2 TGTGCCAGCAGCTTAGGCGGGGGGAGCTCCTACGAGCAGTACTTC CASSLGGGSSYEQYF
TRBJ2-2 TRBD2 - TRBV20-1 TGCAGTGCGAAGACTAGCGGGAGTTCGTCCGGGGAGCTGTTTTTT CSAKTSGSSSGELFF
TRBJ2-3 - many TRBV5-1 TGCGCCAGCAGCTTCGGAGGGAAGCCTCTATCACCGCAGTATTTT CASSFGGKPLSPQYF
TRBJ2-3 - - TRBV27 TGTGCCAGCAAAGAGGCAGATACGCAGTATTTT CASKEADTQYF
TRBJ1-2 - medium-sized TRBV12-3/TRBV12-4 TGTGCCAGCAGTTTACCTGGACAGAAGTATGGCTACACCTTC CASSLPGQKYGYTF
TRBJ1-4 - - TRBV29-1 TGCAGCGTGACAGGAGATGGGGAAAAACTGTTTTTT CSVTGDGEKLFF
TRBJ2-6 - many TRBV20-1 TGCAGTGCTAGTCGGGGGTCTGGGGCCAACGTCCTGACTTTC CSASRGSGANVLTF
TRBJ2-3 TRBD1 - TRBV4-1 TGCGCCAGCAGCCTTGGACAGGGGGCCGGCACAGATACGCAGTATTTT CASSLGQGAGTDTQYF
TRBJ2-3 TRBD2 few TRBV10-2 TGCGCCAGCAGATCCGGGACTAGCGGGGTTACTAGCACAGATACGCAGTATTTT CASRSGTSGVTSTDTQYF
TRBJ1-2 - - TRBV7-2 TGTGCCAGCAGCTTCGAGAGCCTCTATGGCTACACCTTC CASSFESLYGYTF
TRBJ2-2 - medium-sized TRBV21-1 TGTGCCAGCAGCAAAAGGGAAACCGGGGAGCTGTTTTTT CASSKRETGELFF
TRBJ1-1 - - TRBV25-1 TGTGCCAGCAGTGAGTACACTGAAGCTTTCTTT CASSEYTEAFF
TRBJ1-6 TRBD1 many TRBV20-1 TGCAGTGCTGGAAGATGGGACAGTCCGGATTCACCCCTCCACTTT CSAGRWDSPDSPLHF
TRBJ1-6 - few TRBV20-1 TGCAGTGCTAGAGCCGGGGCTTACACCTATAATTCACCCCTCCACTTT CSARAGAYTYNSPLHF